Detailed here is one TCR beta chain. The data were taken from a study of blood T cells in healthy people across ages. Combining a sample-barcoded 5' primer with a J-beta primer mix, a second PCR ran for roughly 7 to 11 cycles. A single record per CDR3 protein comes from TCRdb applying MiXCR to the 5' RACE reads. Among about 1.6 million distinct CDR3 sequences listed, around 35% were seen once. This CDR3 spans 13 amino acids. CDR1 and CDR2 (germline): MDHEN, SYDVKM. After removal of 9 bases from V and 0 bases from J, the junction contained 4 bases not matched to a gene. V and J are TRBV28 and TRBJ1-1, with 7 bases fitting TRBD1. This TCR derives from a woman under 40 in good health. The sample consisted of blood. This chain's CDR3 is CASAGGVNTEAFF. The CDR3 nucleotides read TGTGCCAGTGCAGGGGGGGTGAACACTGAAGCTTTCTTT. The entire variable domain, with the rest obtained from reference TRBV28 and TRBJ1-1, is as follows: DVKVTQSSRYLVKRTGEKVFLECVQDMDHENMFWYRQDPGLGLRLIYFSYDVKMKEKGDIPEGYSVSREKKERFSLILESASTNQTSMYLCASAGGVNTEAFFGQGTRLTVV.